A single sample gave rise to the 23 T cell receptor beta chains below, sequenced in a study of blood T cell repertoires in COVID-19. The protocol was immunoSEQ multiplex PCR, while the TCRdb copy is restricted to in-frame clones and leaves out a portion. The profile covers 300,000 to 350,000 clones, with 90% appearing a single time and 2.5% to 3.5% taken by the ten largest. Sequenced sample: peripheral blood. These receptors all stem from a woman under 40 with COVID-19, enrolled during active disease.

J is TRBJ1-1 and V is TRBV10-1; 7 bases line up with TRBD1. The length of the CDR3 is 14 residues. The germline V gene encodes CDR1 WNHNN and CDR2 SYGVQD (reference sequence). V shed 8 bases and J 3 bases; nucleotides not matched to a gene: 9. Here the CDR3 DNA reads TGCGCCAGCTTAACAGGGGCTAGGGACACTGAAGCTTTCTTT. It codes for CASLTGARDTEAFF.

The chain links TRBV24-1 to TRBJ2-5; 7 bases agree with TRBD1. The CDR3 loop spans 13 amino acids. Germline V gene sequence: CDR1 KGHDR, CDR2 SFDVKD. The ends lost 9 bases at V and 3 bases at J; junction bases unmatched: 6. The CDR3 loop is CATAGTAKETQYF. The CDR3 nucleotides are TGTGCCACCGCCGGGACAGCGAAAGAGACCCAGTACTTC.

The rearrangement joins TRBV7-3 to TRBJ2-2; D is unresolved. V lost 0 bases and J 6 bases, leaving 5 bases between the germline ends. The CDR3 has 13 amino acids. Looked up from germline, CDR1 is SGHTA and CDR2 is FQGTGA. The CDR3 reads CASSLTIAGELFF. The CDR3 DNA is TGTGCCAGCAGCTTAACGATAGCCGGGGAGCTGTTTTTT.

The chain employs TRBV7-2 and TRBJ2-3; the match to TRBD2 covers 8 bases. Germline CDR1 reads SGHTA; CDR2 reads FQGNSA. The CDR3 is 16 amino acids. With 5 bases clipped from V and 4 bases from J, the junction kept 11 bases outside the gene matches. CDR3 sequence (DNA): TGTGCCAGCAGCCTCGGGGGTAGCGGGAACGCAGATACGCAGTATTTT. Encoded protein: CASSLGGSGNADTQYF.

The V call is TRBV2, the J call TRBJ1-2; D possibly corresponds to TRBD1 (5 bases). The CDR3 runs 13 residues. Between the trimmed V and J ends, which lost 3 bases and 7 bases, there was a span of 12 bases. CDR1 and CDR2 (germline): SNHLY, FYNNEI. CDR3 sequence (DNA): TGTGCCAGCAGTGAGAACAGGTGGAGTGGCTACACCTTC. It specifies CASSENRWSGYTF.

This rearrangement joins TRBV12-3 or TRBV12-4 to TRBJ1-1; D gene uncertain. The CDR3 covers 13 residues. With 5 bases removed from V and 4 bases from J, the gap between germline ends came to 11 bases. The CDR3 here is CASSGRESTEAFF. The CDR3 DNA sequence: TGTGCCAGCAGTGGGAGGGAATCCACTGAAGCTTTCTTT.

V is TRBV5-1 and J is TRBJ2-2; tentative D call: TRBD1 (6 bases). This CDR3 is 17 amino acids long. V lost 4 bases and J lost 2, with 18 bases in between. Germline V gene lookup returns CDR1 SGHRS and CDR2 YFSETQ. The DNA of the CDR3 is TGCGCCAGCAGCATACTCAACAAGGGGGAAAACACCGGGGAGCTGTTTTTT. This codes for CASSILNKGENTGELFF.

V is TRBV10-3 and J is TRBJ1-2; no clear D. CDR1 and CDR2 (germline): ENHRY, SYGVKD. The CDR3 loop spans 13 amino acids. V shed 2 bases and J shed 8 bases, with 12 bases lying between them. Here the CDR3 DNA reads TGTGCCATCAGTGAGGGTGCGGGGTCCGGCTACACCTTC. It is translated as CAISEGAGSGYTF.

This clone was picked up one time. The sample carries other DNA sequences with the same CDR3. The chain couples TRBV11-2 to TRBJ1-1, with a weak D call TRBD1 (5 bases). Germline loops: CDR1 SGHAT, CDR2 FQNNGV. The V and J ends lost 4 bases and 2 bases respectively, with 8 bases between them. CDR3 length equals 13 residues. CDR3 DNA: TGTGCCAGCAGCTCCGACAGAAACACTGAAGCTTTCTTT. It codes for CASSSDRNTEAFF.

The chain joins TRBV27 to TRBJ2-6; TRBD2 is a possible D gene (5 bases). Germline V lookup: CDR1 MNHEY, CDR2 SMNVEV (reference sequence). The V and J ends lost 5 bases and 0 bases respectively, with 11 bases between them. The CDR3 is 16 amino acids. The CDR3 spells CASSPLANSGANVLTF. The CDR3 DNA is TGTGCCAGCAGTCCTCTAGCCAACTCTGGGGCCAACGTCCTGACTTTC. The variable domain in full, with the rest retrieved from reference TRBV27 and TRBJ2-6, is EAQVTQNPRYLITVTGKKLTVTCSQNMNHEYMSWYRQDPGLGLRQIYYSMNVEVTDKGDVPEGYKVSRKEKRNFPLILESPSPNQTSLYFCASSPLANSGANVLTFGAGSRLTVL.

The V gene is TRBV19, the J gene TRBJ1-3; D remains ambiguous. The CDR3 contains 13 residues. Germline V CDR1 and CDR2: LNHDA, SQIVND (reference sequence). V shed 7 bases and J shed 4 bases, with 11 bases lying between them. In nucleotides, the CDR3 is TGTGCCAGTATCGTCCGAGGCGGAAACACCATATATTTT. Residues: CASIVRGGNTIYF.

This clone has just one count. This chain uses TRBV7-9 with TRBJ1-1; a weak D match, TRBD1 (6 bases). Germline lookup yields CDR1 SEHNR and CDR2 FQNEAQ (reference sequence). The V gene lost 6 bases and the J gene lost 3 bases, with 11 bases spanning the gap. The CDR3 covers 13 residues. This chain's CDR3 is CASSRTGYTEAFF. The CDR3 nucleotides read TGTGCCAGCAGTCGCACAGGGTACACTGAAGCTTTCTTT.

This chain connects TRBV12-2 to TRBJ2-3; TRBD2 is taken as the D call from the table, unchecked against the DNA. TRBV12-2 is described as a pseudogene. The CDR3 sequence is 16 residues long. CDR3 sequence reads: CASPLGTSGSTDTQYF. Here the CDR3 DNA reads TGTGCAAGTCCCCTCGGGACTAGCGGTAGCACAGATACGCAGTATTTT.

The chain has TRBV19 and TRBJ2-3; 12 nucleotides align to TRBD2. The CDR3 length is 17 residues. V lost 5 bases, J lost 4 bases, and 10 bases stayed unmatched. The germline gives CDR1 LNHDA, CDR2 SQIVND (reference sequence). CDR3 coding DNA: TGTGCCAGTAGTCCTTCTAGCGGGAGGGCAGGGGCAGATACGCAGTATTTT. It codes for CASSPSSGRAGADTQYF.

This chain uses TRBV29-1 with TRBJ1-3; 9 nucleotides line up with TRBD1. This CDR3 is 14 amino acids long. Germline-derived CDR1 and CDR2 are SQVTM and ANQGSEA. V was clipped by 6 bases and J by 4 bases; unmatched bases: 7. CDR3 amino acids: CSVGGTGIGNTIYF. The CDR3 DNA reads as TGCAGCGTGGGGGGGACAGGGATAGGAAACACCATATATTTT.

V and J are TRBV6-5 and TRBJ2-3; 7 bases line up with TRBD2. The J segment lost 0 bases and the V segment lost 6 bases, leaving 6 bases of the junction unmatched. The CDR3 runs 15 residues. Germline CDR1 MNHEY, CDR2 SVGAGI. The CDR3 protein is CASSTGRASTDTQYF. CDR3 DNA: TGTGCCAGCAGCACTGGGAGGGCTAGCACAGATACGCAGTATTTT.

The V and J genes are TRBV19 and TRBJ2-1; D may be TRBD2 (5 bases). Trimming cost V 2 bases and J 3 bases, with 23 bases left between them. Germline assignment: CDR1 LNHDA and CDR2 SQIVND (reference sequence). This CDR3 is 19 amino acids long. CDR3 nucleotide sequence: TGTGCCAGTAGTATACCCCTCCCTCAACTAGTAAATGTCTACAATGAGCAGTTCTTC. As protein: CASSIPLPQLVNVYNEQFF.

The chain has TRBV5-4 and TRBJ2-5, with D perhaps matching TRBD2 (6 bases). V dropped 6 bases and J dropped 1 base, with 16 bases sitting between them. The V gene's germline CDR1 is SGHNT and CDR2 YYREEE (reference sequence). The CDR3 is 15 amino acids. CDR3 bases: TGTGCCAGCACCGCCGGGCTAGCGCGCCAAGAGACCCAGTACTTC. This encodes CASTAGLARQETQYF.

V gene TRBV19 combines with J gene TRBJ1-1; D is ambiguous. This CDR3 contains 13 residues. Trimming pared 8 bases from V and 1 base from J, leaving 11 bases between. Germline V lookup: CDR1 LNHDA, CDR2 SQIVND (reference sequence). The CDR3 DNA reads as TGTGCCAGTGGATGGGAGGGGAACACTGAAGCTTTCTTT. It yields the protein CASGWEGNTEAFF. Full variable domain (rest looked up from reference TRBV19 and TRBJ1-1): DGGITQSPKYLFRKEGQNVTLSCEQNLNHDAMYWYRQDPGQGLRLIYYSQIVNDFQKGDIAEGYSVSREKKESFPLTVTSAQKNPTAFYLCASGWEGNTEAFFGQGTRLTVV.

As concerns this clone: The same CDR3 is also encoded by other DNA sequences in this sample. This chain uses TRBV27 with TRBJ2-7, with no clear D. Germline CDR1 MNHEY, CDR2 SMNVEV (reference sequence). Trimming removed 6 bases at V and 0 bases at J, with 6 bases between. The CDR3 length is 12 residues. The CDR3 protein is CASRTSSYEQYF. The CDR3 DNA sequence: TGTGCCAGCAGGACAAGCTCCTACGAGCAGTACTTC.

V usage is TRBV15 and J usage is TRBJ2-5, with a tentative D call TRBD1 (6 bases). Germline V gene data show CDR1 as LNHNV and CDR2 as YYDKDF (reference sequence). Trimming left V 1 base short and J 2 bases short, with 11 bases between. This CDR3 has 15 residues. The CDR3 spells CATSRANREQETQYF. The CDR3 DNA sequence: TGTGCCACCAGCAGAGCAAACAGGGAGCAAGAGACCCAGTACTTC.

This chain links TRBV27 with TRBJ2-4; the match to TRBD1 covers 9 bases. CDR3 length: 14 amino acids. The germline gives CDR1 MNHEY, CDR2 SMNVEV (reference sequence). The J segment lost 11 bases and the V segment lost 5 bases, leaving 10 bases of the junction unmatched. Here the CDR3 DNA reads TGTGCCAGCAGTAAAACGGGACAGGGACGGGTTCAGTACTTC. Protein sequence: CASSKTGQGRVQYF.

This rearrangement joins TRBV5-1 to TRBJ2-6; 13 nucleotides agree with TRBD2. V was clipped by 0 bases and J by 0 bases; unmatched bases: 18. Germline V CDR1 and CDR2: SGHRS, YFSETQ. CDR3 length equals 24 residues. CDR3 DNA: TGCGCCAGCAGCTTGGGGGTACAGGGAATACTAGCGGGAGGGCCTCGCTCTGGGGCCAACGTCCTGACTTTC. This translates into CASSLGVQGILAGGPRSGANVLTF.